The source of this T cell receptor beta chain is a study of T cells in severe cutaneous drug reactions. Study-wide context: Recruitment ran 2011 to 2018 in Taiwan, Thailand and a European registry. The culprit drug was assigned by the Naranjo and ALDEN algorithms.

The patients sequenced had a carbamazepine-induced Stevens-Johnson syndrome or toxic epidermal necrolysis reaction. Germline-derived CDR1 and CDR2 are MNHEY and SMNVEV (reference sequence). This CDR3 has 15 residues. The iRepertoire multiplex PCR system with TCR subtype-specific primers built both bulk and single-cell libraries. No DNA is given; TCRdb re-called the multiplex PCR reads and lists each CDR3 protein once. Its table records approximately 3,800 distinct CDR3 sequences. Overall study results and limits: Tolerant-control and healthy-donor PBMC lacked or rarely had the public CDR3 found in blisters.

With regard to this clonotype: Its antigen is currently unknown.

This clonotype was sampled from a human donor with Stevens-Johnson syndrome, a severe cutaneous drug reaction. The material sequenced was PBMCs. V and J are TRBV27 and TRBJ1-5; TCRdb indicates TRBD1, and absent DNA this call remains unverified. Here the CDR3 reads CASSLGTLGNQPQHF.